These 18 T cell receptor beta chains were all obtained from the same sample, sequenced in a study of blood T cell repertoires in COVID-19. The repertoire was sequenced with immunoSEQ multiplex PCR; TCRdb's copy has only in-frame clones and lacks some. Among almost 300,000 clones listed, about 88% were seen once. The sequencing sample was made of peripheral blood. These receptors all stem from a man aged 65-85 years with acute or convalescent COVID-19.

V and J are TRBV20-1 and TRBJ2-7; D is perhaps TRBD2 (6 bases). Trimming took off 3 bases at V and 5 bases at J, with 17 bases between the two ends. Germline loops: CDR1 DFQATT, CDR2 SNEGSKA (reference sequence). This CDR3 comprises 14 residues. The CDR3 DNA follows: TGCAGTGCTAGTGACGGGAGTCGGTGGGACGAGCAGTACTTC. It yields the protein CSASDGSRWDEQYF.

This chain joins TRBV6-2 or TRBV6-3 and TRBJ2-1; possibly TRBD2 for D (5 bases). V was shortened by 2 bases and J by 8 bases, with 13 bases between the two germline ends. Germline V CDR1 and CDR2: MNHEY, SVGEGT. This CDR3 region has 14 residues. The CDR3 DNA reads TGTGCCAGCAGTTACCGACGCGGAGCGGATGAGCAGTTCTTC. It codes for CASSYRRGADEQFF.

This chain links TRBV14 with TRBJ2-7, with a possible D match to TRBD2 (6 bases). Germline CDR1 SGHDN, CDR2 FVKESK. V gave up 1 base and J gave up 4 bases, with 14 bases separating them. This CDR3 has 15 amino acids. The CDR3 sequence: CASSQGGSGIYEQYF. For the CDR3, the DNA is TGTGCCAGCAGCCAAGGTGGTAGCGGAATTTACGAGCAGTACTTC. The variable domain in full, completed from reference TRBV14 and TRBJ2-7, reads EAGVTQFPSHSVIEKGQTVTLRCDPISGHDNLYWYRRVMGKEIKFLLHFVKESKQDESGMPNNRFLAERTGGTYSTLKVQPAELEDSGVYFCASSQGGSGIYEQYFGPGTRLTVT.

V and J are TRBV18 and TRBJ2-5; 7 bases are shared with TRBD1. The CDR3 covers 13 residues. Germline CDR1 is KGHSH and CDR2 is LQKENI. V dropped 6 bases and J dropped 5; count of bases not matched to a gene: 6. The CDR3 sequence is CASSTGSQETQYF. CDR3 sequence (DNA): TGTGCCAGCTCGACAGGGTCCCAGGAGACCCAGTACTTC. Based on the CDR3 plus reference TRBV18 and TRBJ2-5, the full variable domain is NAGVMQNPRHLVRRRGQEARLRCSPMKGHSHVYWYRQLPEEGLKFMVYLQKENIIDESGMPKERFSAEFPKEGPSILRIQQVVRGDSAAYFCASSTGSQETQYFGPGTRLLVL.

The chain couples TRBV18 to TRBJ1-1; TRBD1 is a possible D gene (6 bases). Trimming removed 3 bases from V and 4 bases from J, with 12 bases in between. From germline, CDR1 is KGHSH and CDR2 LQKENI. The CDR3 is made up of 14 amino acids. In DNA, the CDR3 is TGTGCCAGCTCACCCACAGGGCCCAGCACTGAAGCTTTCTTT. This sequence encodes CASSPTGPSTEAFF.

V is TRBV21-1 and J is TRBJ1-5; the table gives TRBD1 as D, unverified against the DNA. TRBV21-1 is a pseudogene segment. The CDR3 spans 17 residues. In DNA form, the CDR3 reads TGTGCCAGCAGCAAAGTAGAGACCAGGGGTAGCAATCAGCCCCAGCATTTT. Translating it yields CASSKVETRGSNQPQHF.

The chain links TRBV5-1 to TRBJ2-7, with 9 bases fitting TRBD1. CDR1 is SGHRS and CDR2 is YFSETQ in the germline V gene. Trimming cost V 4 bases and J 6 bases; bases outside gene matches: 11. The CDR3 runs to 15 residues. The CDR3 loop is CASSPGGQGRSEQYF. The CDR3 DNA sequence: TGCGCCAGCAGCCCCGGGGGACAGGGAAGAAGCGAGCAGTACTTC.

This clone has more than one count but fewer than ten. J is TRBJ1-2 and V is TRBV19; tentative D call: TRBD1 (6 bases). CDR3 size: 13 residues. Germline CDR1 and CDR2: LNHDA and SQIVND (reference sequence). The ends were cut back, 5 bases at V and 8 bases at J, with 15 bases in the middle. This chain's CDR3 is CASSLQGFAGYTF. For the CDR3, the DNA is TGTGCCAGTAGTCTCCAGGGGTTTGCAGGCTACACCTTC. Drawing the rest from reference TRBV19 and TRBJ1-2, the complete variable domain is DGGITQSPKYLFRKEGQNVTLSCEQNLNHDAMYWYRQDPGQGLRLIYYSQIVNDFQKGDIAEGYSVSREKKESFPLTVTSAQKNPTAFYLCASSLQGFAGYTFGSGTRLTVV.

The rearrangement links TRBV3-1 (or the pseudogene TRBV3-2) to TRBJ1-3, with 8 bases identical to TRBD1. V shed 6 bases and J 4 bases; nucleotides not matched to a gene: 14. The germline gives CDR1 LGHDT, CDR2 YNNKEL (reference sequence). This CDR3 comprises 17 residues. The CDR3 DNA follows: TGTGCCAGCAGGCAAAGACAGGGGTCCGTGAGAGGAAACACCATATATTTT. It yields the protein CASRQRQGSVRGNTIYF.

With respect to this clone: A junction boundary mismatches the germline segment, possibly from a read error. The gene calls are TRBV6-2 or TRBV6-3 and TRBJ2-5, with TRBD1 matching over 7 bases. CDR3 length: 12 residues. Germline CDR1 MNHEY, CDR2 SVGEGT. The DNA for the CDR3 is TGTGCCAGCAGTTGGACACCGGGACAGCCCAACTTC. This codes for CASSWTPGQPNF.

This chain uses TRBV9 with TRBJ2-2, with unresolved D. Deletions cut 6 bases from V and 0 bases from J, with 9 bases between. CDR3 length equals 14 residues. Germline V gene lookup returns CDR1 SGDLS and CDR2 YYNGEE. CDR3: CASNPGTNTGELFF. The CDR3 coding sequence is TGTGCCAGCAACCCGGGTACGAACACCGGGGAGCTGTTTTTT. Using reference TRBV9 and TRBJ2-2 for the parts outside the CDR3, the full variable domain is DSGVTQTPKHLITATGQRVTLRCSPRSGDLSVYWYQQSLDQGLQFLIQYYNGEERAKGNILERFSAQQFPDLHSELNLSSLELGDSALYFCASNPGTNTGELFFGEGSRLTVL.

The chain recombines TRBV25-1 with TRBJ2-1; 9 nucleotides agree with TRBD1. Germline V CDR1 and CDR2: MGHDK, SYGVNS. The V segment lost 4 bases and the J segment 3 bases; nucleotides outside the gene matches: 10. CDR3 length equals 17 residues. In DNA form, the CDR3 reads TGTGCCAGCAGTGGAGGGGACAGGGCGGGGTTCTACAATGAGCAGTTCTTC. Its translation: CASSGGDRAGFYNEQFF.

The gene calls are TRBV18 and TRBJ1-4; weak D call: TRBD1 (6 bases). Germline V gene lookup returns CDR1 KGHSH and CDR2 LQKENI. V shed 2 bases and J shed 5 bases, with 15 bases lying between them. This CDR3 comprises 16 residues. This CDR3 reads CASSPVQGLSNEKLFF. The CDR3 DNA sequence: TGTGCCAGCTCACCAGTACAGGGCCTTTCGAATGAAAAACTGTTTTTT.

The V gene is TRBV7-9, the J gene TRBJ1-1; maybe TRBD1 (5 bases). The CDR3 has 16 residues. Trimming took 8 bases from V and 1 from J, leaving 20 bases between them. The germline V gene encodes CDR1 SEHNR and CDR2 FQNEAQ (reference sequence). CDR3 loop: CASGPPLGRGNTEAFF. As DNA, the CDR3 is TGTGCCAGCGGTCCTCCCCTGGGGAGGGGGAACACTGAAGCTTTCTTT.

The chain joins TRBV7-2 to TRBJ1-5, with unresolved D. Germline V gene data show CDR1 as SGHTA and CDR2 as FQGNSA. This CDR3 contains 14 residues. The ends were cut back, 3 bases at V and 3 bases at J, with 9 bases in the middle. The CDR3 reads CASSLEGINQPQHF. The CDR3 DNA follows: TGTGCCAGCAGCTTGGAGGGAATCAATCAGCCCCAGCATTTT.

V usage is TRBV7-8 and J usage is TRBJ1-6; D perhaps matches TRBD1 (5 bases). CDR1 and CDR2 (germline): SGHVS, FQNEAQ. The CDR3 loop spans 14 amino acids. V lost 9 bases, J lost 7 bases, and 16 bases lay in between. The CDR3 DNA reads TGTGCCAGTGCAGGGCAGGGAAGAAATTCACCCCTCCACTTT. Translated, it gives CASAGQGRNSPLHF.

This rearrangement joins TRBV7-2 to TRBJ2-1; D is unresolved. Germline-derived CDR1 and CDR2 are SGHTA and FQGNSA. The CDR3 has 11 residues. The germline V and J ends were trimmed by 5 bases and 9 bases, with 8 bases remaining between them. The CDR3 DNA is TGTGCCAGCAGCAACCCGCGTGAGCAGTTCTTC. Its protein product is CASSNPREQFF.

This CDR3 is CASSIVGRDTEAFF. The CDR3 bases are TGTGCCAGTAGTATAGTCGGCCGGGACACTGAAGCTTTCTTT. The rearrangement uses TRBV19 and TRBJ1-1; D is uncertain. The ends were cut back, 1 base at V and 3 bases at J, with 9 bases in the middle. The CDR3 runs 14 residues. Germline CDR1 LNHDA, CDR2 SQIVND (reference sequence). The whole variable domain, remainder taken from reference TRBV19 and TRBJ1-1, is DGGITQSPKYLFRKEGQNVTLSCEQNLNHDAMYWYRQDPGQGLRLIYYSQIVNDFQKGDIAEGYSVSREKKESFPLTVTSAQKNPTAFYLCASSIVGRDTEAFFGQGTRLTVV.